This record concerns one T cell receptor (beta chain) sequence. The antigen remains unidentified. The data were taken from a study of shared clonotypes between healthy human individuals. Study in general: The people who gave samples were a couple of women and a few men aged 18 to 49.

Whole-study results and caveats: Generation probability values for non-shared clonotypes were lower than those for clonotypes shared by all four donors.

Original analysis: As immunoSEQ supplied junction-only sequences (without quality scores), filtering differed. TCRdb's copy holds only in-frame clones and misses some; the assay was immunoSEQ multiplex PCR. That table furnishes V, J and clone size, whereas the DNA furnished D and trimming. Of some 2.1 million clones in the sample, 90% to 95% were seen once. The CDR3 spans 13 residues. CDR1 and CDR2 from the germline V gene are MRHNA and SNTAGT. The V gene end was trimmed by 6 bases and the J gene end by 9 bases; junction bases not matched to a gene: 4. The V and J genes are TRBV6-4 and TRBJ1-6; 8 positions match TRBD1. The origin of this receptor is a man aged 18 to 29 in good health. The material sequenced was naive CD4+ T cells sorted from blood. Subset specified: CD45RA+ positively selected. Here the CDR3 reads CASSAGGFSPLHF. CDR3 in DNA: TGTGCCAGCAGCGCAGGGGGCTTTTCACCCCTCCACTTT.